This T cell receptor (beta chain) is drawn from a study of cytomegalovirus exposure and HLA in healthy donors. A multiplex PCR was run with 60 Vbeta primers and 13 Jbeta primers. Repertoires were generated with immunoSEQ multiplex PCR, while TCRdb's copy carries only in-frame clones and drops some. The sample contains approximately 130,000 clones, 83% of which appear only once. This clone was recorded a few times. Trimming pared 4 bases from V and 9 bases from J, leaving 14 bases between. There are 13 residues in the CDR3. Germline V gives CDR1 SGHNT, CDR2 YYREEE (reference sequence). The chain combines TRBV5-4 with TRBJ2-1; unclear D gene. This receptor was identified in a girl under 10 years old in good health and CMV-seronegative. The sequenced sample consisted of PBMCs. Here the CDR3 reads CASSGTADGEQFF. In nucleotides, the CDR3 is TGTGCCAGCAGCGGCACGGCGGATGGTGAGCAGTTCTTC.